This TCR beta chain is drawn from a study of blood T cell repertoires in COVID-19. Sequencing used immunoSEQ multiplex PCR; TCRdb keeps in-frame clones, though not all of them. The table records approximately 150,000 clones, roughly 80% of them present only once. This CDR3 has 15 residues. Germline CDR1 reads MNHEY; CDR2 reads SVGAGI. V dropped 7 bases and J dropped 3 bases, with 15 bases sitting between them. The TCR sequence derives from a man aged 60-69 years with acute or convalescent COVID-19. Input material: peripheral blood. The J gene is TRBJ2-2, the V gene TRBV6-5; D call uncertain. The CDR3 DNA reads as TGTGCCAGCACTCCGGGTCAACCTTACACCGGGGAGCTGTTTTTT. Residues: CASTPGQPYTGELFF.